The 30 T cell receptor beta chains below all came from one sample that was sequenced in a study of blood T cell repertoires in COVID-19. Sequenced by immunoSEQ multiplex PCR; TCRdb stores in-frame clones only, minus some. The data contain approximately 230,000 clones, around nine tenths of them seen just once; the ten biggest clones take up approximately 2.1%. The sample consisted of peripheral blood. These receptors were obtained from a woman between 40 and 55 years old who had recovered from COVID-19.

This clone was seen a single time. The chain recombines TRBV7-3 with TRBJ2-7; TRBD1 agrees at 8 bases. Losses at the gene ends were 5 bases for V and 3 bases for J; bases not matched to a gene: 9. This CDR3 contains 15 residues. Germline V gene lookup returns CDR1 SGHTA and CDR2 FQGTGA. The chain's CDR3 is CASSPSGTGRYEQYF. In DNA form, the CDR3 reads TGTGCCAGCAGCCCCTCCGGGACAGGTCGCTACGAGCAGTACTTC. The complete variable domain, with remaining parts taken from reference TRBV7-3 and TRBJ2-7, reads GAGVSQTPSNKVTEKGKYVELRCDPISGHTALYWYRQSLGQGPEFLIYFQGTGAADDSGLPNDRFFAVRPEGSVSTLKIQRTERGDSAVYLCASSPSGTGRYEQYFGPGTRLTVT.

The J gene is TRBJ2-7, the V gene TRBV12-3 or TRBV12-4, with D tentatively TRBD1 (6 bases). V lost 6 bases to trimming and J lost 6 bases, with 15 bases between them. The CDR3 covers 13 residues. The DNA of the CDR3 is TGTGCCAGCAGAATTCAGGGGTCCGGCGAGCAGTACTTC. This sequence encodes CASRIQGSGEQYF.

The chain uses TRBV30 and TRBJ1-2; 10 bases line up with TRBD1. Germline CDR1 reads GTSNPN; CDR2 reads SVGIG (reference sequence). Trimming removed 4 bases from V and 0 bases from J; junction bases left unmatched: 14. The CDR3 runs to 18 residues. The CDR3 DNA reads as TGTGCCTGGACCAAACATCGGCGGGACAGGGGTCCTAACTATGGCTACACCTTC. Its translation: CAWTKHRRDRGPNYGYTF. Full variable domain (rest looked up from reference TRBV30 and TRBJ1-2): SQTIHQWPATLVQPVGSPLSLECTVEGTSNPNLYWYRQAAGRGLQLLFYSVGIGQISSEVPQNLSASRPQDRQFILSSKKLLLSDSGFYLCAWTKHRRDRGPNYGYTFGSGTRLTVV.

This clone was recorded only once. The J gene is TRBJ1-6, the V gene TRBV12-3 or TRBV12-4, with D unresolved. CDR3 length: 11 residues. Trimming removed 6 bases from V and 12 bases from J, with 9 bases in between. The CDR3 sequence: CASSPNGPLHF. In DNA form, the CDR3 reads TGTGCCAGCAGCCCGAACGGACCCCTCCACTTT.

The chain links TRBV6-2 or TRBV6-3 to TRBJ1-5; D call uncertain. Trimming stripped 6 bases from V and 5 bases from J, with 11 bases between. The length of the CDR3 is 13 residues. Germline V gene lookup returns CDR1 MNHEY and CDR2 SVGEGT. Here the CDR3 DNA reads TGTGCCAGCAGCGATAACACCCATCAGCCCCAGCATTTT. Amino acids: CASSDNTHQPQHF.

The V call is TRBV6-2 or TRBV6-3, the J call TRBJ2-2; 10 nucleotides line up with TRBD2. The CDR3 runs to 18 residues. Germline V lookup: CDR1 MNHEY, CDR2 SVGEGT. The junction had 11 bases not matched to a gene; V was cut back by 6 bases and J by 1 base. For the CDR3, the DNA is TGTGCCAGCAGATACGACCCGACTAGCGGGCAGAACACCGGGGAGCTGTTTTTT. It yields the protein CASRYDPTSGQNTGELFF.

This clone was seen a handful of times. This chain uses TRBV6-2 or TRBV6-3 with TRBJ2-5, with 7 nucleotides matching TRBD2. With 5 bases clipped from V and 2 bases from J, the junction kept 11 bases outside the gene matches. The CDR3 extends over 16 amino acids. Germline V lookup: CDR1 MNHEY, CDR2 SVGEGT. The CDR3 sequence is CASSPLGLGPQETQYF. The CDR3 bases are TGTGCCAGCAGTCCCCTAGGACTAGGCCCACAAGAGACCCAGTACTTC.

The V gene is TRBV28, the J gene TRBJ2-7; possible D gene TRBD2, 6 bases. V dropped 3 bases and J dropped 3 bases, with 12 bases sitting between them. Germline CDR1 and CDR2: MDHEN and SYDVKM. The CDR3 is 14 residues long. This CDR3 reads CASSFGGVGYEQYF. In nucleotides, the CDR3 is TGTGCCAGCAGTTTTGGAGGGGTAGGCTACGAGCAGTACTTC.

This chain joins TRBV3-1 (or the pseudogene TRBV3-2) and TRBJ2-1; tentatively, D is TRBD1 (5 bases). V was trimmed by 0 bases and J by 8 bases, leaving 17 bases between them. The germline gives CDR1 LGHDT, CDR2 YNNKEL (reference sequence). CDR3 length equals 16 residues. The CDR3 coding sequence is TGTGCCAGCAGCCAAGAAGGTACCTCAGGGTTCCATGAGCAGTTCTTC. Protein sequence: CASSQEGTSGFHEQFF.

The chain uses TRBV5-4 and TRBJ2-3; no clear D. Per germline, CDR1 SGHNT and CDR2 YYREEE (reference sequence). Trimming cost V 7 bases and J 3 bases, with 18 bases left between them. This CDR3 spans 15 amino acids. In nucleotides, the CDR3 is TGTGCCAGCGCGAGCCAGCGAGATATGACAGATACGCAGTATTTT. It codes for CASASQRDMTDTQYF.

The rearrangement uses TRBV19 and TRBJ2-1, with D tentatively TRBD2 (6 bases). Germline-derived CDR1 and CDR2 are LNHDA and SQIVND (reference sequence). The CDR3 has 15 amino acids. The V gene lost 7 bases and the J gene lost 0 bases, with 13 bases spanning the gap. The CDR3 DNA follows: TGTGCCAGTACCTCACCGGGACTCTCCTACAATGAGCAGTTCTTC. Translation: CASTSPGLSYNEQFF.

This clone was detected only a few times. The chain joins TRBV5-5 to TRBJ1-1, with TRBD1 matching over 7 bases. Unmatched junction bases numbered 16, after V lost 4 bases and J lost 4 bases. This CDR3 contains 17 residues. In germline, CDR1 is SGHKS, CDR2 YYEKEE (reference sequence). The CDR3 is CASSTYRTGARSTEAFF. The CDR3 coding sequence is TGTGCCAGCAGCACCTACCGTACAGGGGCGCGTTCCACTGAAGCTTTCTTT. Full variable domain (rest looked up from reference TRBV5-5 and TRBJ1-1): DAGVTQSPTHLIKTRGQQVTLRCSPISGHKSVSWYQQVLGQGPQFIFQYYEKEERGRGNFPDRFSARQFPNYSSELNVNALLLGDSALYLCASSTYRTGARSTEAFFGQGTRLTVV.

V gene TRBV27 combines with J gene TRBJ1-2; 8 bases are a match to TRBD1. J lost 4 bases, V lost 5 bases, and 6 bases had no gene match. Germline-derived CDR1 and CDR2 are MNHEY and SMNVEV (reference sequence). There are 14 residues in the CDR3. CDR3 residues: CASSLGQAVYGYTF. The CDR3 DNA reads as TGTGCCAGCAGTCTGGGACAGGCCGTCTATGGCTACACCTTC.

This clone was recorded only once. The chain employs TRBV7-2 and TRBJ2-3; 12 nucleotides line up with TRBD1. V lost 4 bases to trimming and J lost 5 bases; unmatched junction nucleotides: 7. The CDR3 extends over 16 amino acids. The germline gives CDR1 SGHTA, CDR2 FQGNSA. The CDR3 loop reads CASSSGTGGIVDTQYF. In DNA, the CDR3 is TGTGCCAGCAGCTCCGGGACAGGGGGCATCGTAGATACGCAGTATTTT.

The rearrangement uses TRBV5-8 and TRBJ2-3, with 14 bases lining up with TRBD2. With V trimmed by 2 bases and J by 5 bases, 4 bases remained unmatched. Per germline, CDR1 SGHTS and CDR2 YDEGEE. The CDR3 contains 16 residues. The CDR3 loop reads CASSFQTSGGGDTQYF. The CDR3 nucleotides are TGTGCCAGCAGCTTCCAGACTAGCGGGGGGGGAGATACGCAGTATTTT.

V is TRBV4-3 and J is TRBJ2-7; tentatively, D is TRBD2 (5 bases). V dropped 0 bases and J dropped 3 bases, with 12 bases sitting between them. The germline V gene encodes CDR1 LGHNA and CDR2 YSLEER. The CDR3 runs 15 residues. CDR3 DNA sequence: TGCGCCAGCAGCCAAGAGGCCGGGGTGTTCTACGAGCAGTACTTC. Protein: CASSQEAGVFYEQYF.

The DNA of the CDR3 is TGTGCCAGCACCTCGGATCCCAGGACTGGGGGCTACACCTTC. This gives the protein CASTSDPRTGGYTF. The chain uses TRBV5-5 and TRBJ1-2; D gene ambiguous. This CDR3 has 14 amino acids. CDR1 SGHKS and CDR2 YYEKEE come from the germline V gene (reference sequence). Trimming cost V 6 bases and J 8 bases, with 20 bases left between them.

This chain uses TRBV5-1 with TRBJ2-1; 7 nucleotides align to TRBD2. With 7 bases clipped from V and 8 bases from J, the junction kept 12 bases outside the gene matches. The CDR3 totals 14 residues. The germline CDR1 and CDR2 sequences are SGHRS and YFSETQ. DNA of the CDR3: TGCGCCAGCGACTATGGACTAGTATCGCATGAGCAGTTCTTC. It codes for CASDYGLVSHEQFF.

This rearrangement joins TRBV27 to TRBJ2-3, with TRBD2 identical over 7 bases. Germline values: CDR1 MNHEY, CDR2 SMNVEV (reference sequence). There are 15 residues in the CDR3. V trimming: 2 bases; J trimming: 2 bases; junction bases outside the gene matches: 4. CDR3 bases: TGTGCCAGCAGTTTACGTGGACTAGTCACAGATACGCAGTATTTT. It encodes CASSLRGLVTDTQYF.

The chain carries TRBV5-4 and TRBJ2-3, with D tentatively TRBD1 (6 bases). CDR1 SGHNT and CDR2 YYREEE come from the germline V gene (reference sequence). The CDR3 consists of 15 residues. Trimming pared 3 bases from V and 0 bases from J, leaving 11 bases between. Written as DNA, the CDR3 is TGTGCCAGCAGCTACAGGGTGGGTAGCACAGATACGCAGTATTTT. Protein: CASSYRVGSTDTQYF.

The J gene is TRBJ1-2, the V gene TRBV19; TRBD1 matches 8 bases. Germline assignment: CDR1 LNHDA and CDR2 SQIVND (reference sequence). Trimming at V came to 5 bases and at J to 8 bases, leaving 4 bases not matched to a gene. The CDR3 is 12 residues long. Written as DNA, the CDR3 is TGTGCCAGTAGTGTGGGGACAGGCGGCTACACCTTC. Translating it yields CASSVGTGGYTF. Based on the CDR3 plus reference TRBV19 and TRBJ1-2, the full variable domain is DGGITQSPKYLFRKEGQNVTLSCEQNLNHDAMYWYRQDPGQGLRLIYYSQIVNDFQKGDIAEGYSVSREKKESFPLTVTSAQKNPTAFYLCASSVGTGGYTFGSGTRLTVV.

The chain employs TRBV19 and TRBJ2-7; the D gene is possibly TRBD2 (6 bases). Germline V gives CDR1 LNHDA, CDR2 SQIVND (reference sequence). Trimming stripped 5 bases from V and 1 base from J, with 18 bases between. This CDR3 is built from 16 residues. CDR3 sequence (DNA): TGTGCCAGTAGTCCCCGAAGCGTTAGCGGTTCCTACGAGCAGTACTTC. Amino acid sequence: CASSPRSVSGSYEQYF.

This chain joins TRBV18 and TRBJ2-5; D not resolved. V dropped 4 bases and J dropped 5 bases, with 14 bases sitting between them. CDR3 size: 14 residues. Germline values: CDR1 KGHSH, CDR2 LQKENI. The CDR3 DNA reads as TGTGCCAGCTCACAGCGTCTAAACCTTGAGACCCAGTACTTC. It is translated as CASSQRLNLETQYF.

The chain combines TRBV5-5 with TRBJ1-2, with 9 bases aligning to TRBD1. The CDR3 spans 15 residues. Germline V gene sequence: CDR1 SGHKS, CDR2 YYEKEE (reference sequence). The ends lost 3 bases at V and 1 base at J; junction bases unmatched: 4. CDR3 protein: CASSWGTGNNYGYTF. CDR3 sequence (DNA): TGTGCCAGCAGCTGGGGGACAGGGAATAACTATGGCTACACCTTC. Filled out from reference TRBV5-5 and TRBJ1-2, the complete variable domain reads DAGVTQSPTHLIKTRGQQVTLRCSPISGHKSVSWYQQVLGQGPQFIFQYYEKEERGRGNFPDRFSARQFPNYSSELNVNALLLGDSALYLCASSWGTGNNYGYTFGSGTRLTVV.

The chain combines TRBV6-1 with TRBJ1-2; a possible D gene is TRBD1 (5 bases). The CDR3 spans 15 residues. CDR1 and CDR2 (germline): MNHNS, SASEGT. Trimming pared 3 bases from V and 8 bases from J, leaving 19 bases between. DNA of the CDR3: TGTGCCAGCAGTGATAGTGGGCAGGGCCTGGAGGGCTACACCTTC. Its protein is CASSDSGQGLEGYTF.

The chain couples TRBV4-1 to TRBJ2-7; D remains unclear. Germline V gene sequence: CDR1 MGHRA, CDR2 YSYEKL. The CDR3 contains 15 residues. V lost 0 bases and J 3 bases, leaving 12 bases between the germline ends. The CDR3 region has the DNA TGCGCCAGCAGCCAAGAGGGCCAGCAGGACTACGAGCAGTACTTC. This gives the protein CASSQEGQQDYEQYF.

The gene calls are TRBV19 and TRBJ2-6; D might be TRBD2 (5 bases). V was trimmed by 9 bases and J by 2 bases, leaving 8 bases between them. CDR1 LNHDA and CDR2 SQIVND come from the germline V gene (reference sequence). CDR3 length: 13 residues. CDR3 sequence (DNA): TGTGCCAGCGGGGAGACTGGGGCCAACGTCCTGACTTTC. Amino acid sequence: CASGETGANVLTF.

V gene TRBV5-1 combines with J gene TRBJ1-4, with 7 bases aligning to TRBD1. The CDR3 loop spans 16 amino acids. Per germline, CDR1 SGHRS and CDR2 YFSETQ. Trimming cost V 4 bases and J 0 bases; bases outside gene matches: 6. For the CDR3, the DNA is TGCGCCAGCAGCGAGGGACAGATAGCAACTAATGAAAAACTGTTTTTT. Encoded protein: CASSEGQIATNEKLFF. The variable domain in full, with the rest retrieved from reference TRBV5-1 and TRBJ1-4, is KAGVTQTPRYLIKTRGQQVTLSCSPISGHRSVSWYQQTPGQGLQFLFEYFSETQRNKGNFPGRFSGRQFSNSRSEMNVSTLELGDSALYLCASSEGQIATNEKLFFGSGTQLSVL.

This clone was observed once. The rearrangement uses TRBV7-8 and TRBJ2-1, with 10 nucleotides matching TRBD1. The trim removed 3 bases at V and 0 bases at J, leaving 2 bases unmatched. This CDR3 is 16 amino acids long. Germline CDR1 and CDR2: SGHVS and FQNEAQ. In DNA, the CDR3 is TGTGCCAGCAGCTTCCGGGACAGGGGCTCCTACAATGAGCAGTTCTTC. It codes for CASSFRDRGSYNEQFF.

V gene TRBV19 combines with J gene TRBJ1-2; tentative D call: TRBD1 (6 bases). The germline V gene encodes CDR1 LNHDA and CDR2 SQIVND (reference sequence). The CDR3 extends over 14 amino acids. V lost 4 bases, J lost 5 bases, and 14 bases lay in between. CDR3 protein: CASSRAGEFYGYTF. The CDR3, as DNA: TGTGCCAGTAGTAGGGCAGGGGAATTTTATGGCTACACCTTC.